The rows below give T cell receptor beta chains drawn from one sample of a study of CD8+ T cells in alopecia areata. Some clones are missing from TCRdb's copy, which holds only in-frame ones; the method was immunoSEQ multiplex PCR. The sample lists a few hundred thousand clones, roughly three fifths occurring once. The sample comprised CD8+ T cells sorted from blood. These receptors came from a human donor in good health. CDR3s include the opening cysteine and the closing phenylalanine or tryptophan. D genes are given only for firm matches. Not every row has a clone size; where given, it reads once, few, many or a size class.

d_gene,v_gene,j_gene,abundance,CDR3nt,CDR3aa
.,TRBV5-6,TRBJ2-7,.,TGTGCCAGCAGCTTGGATCCCGAGGAGCAGTACTTC,CASSLDPEEQYF
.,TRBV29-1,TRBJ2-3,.,.,CSLTSVRADTQYF
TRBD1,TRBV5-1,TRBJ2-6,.,TGCGCCAGCAGCAGGGCGGGACAGGGGGCTAGATCCGCTGGGGCCAACGTCCTGACTTTC,CASSRAGQGARSAGANVLTF
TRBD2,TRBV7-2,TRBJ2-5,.,TGTGCCAGCAGCTTATCCCTAGCGGGGGAAGAGACCCAGTACTTC,CASSLSLAGEETQYF
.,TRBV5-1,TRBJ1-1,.,TGCGCCAGCAGCTTGCTGAACACTGAAGCTTTCTTT,CASSLLNTEAFF
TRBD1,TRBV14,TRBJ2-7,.,TGTGCCAGCAGCCAGGTCGGGACAGTCAAGACCTACGAGCAGTACTTC,CASSQVGTVKTYEQYF
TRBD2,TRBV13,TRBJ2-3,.,TGTGCCAGCAGCACGGGACTAGCGGGGGGAAGAGATACGCAGTATTTT,CASSTGLAGGRDTQYF
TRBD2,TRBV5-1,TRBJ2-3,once,TGCGCCAGCAGCTTGGGCGGGACTAGCGGGGTCGATACGCAGTATTTT,CASSLGGTSGVDTQYF
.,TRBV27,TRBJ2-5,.,TGTGCCAGCAGTTTAAACGGGGGGCTCCAAGAGACCCAGTACTTC,CASSLNGGLQETQYF
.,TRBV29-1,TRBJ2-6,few,TGCAGCGTTCAAAAAGGACACCCTTCTGGGGCCAACGTCCTGACTTTC,CSVQKGHPSGANVLTF
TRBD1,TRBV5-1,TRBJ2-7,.,TGCGCCAGCAGCTTTGGGAATACAGGGGGCATCTCCTACGAGCAGTACTTC,CASSFGNTGGISYEQYF
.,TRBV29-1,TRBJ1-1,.,TGCAGCGTTTACACCGGGGACGCGGGAGAGGCTTTCTTT,CSVYTGDAGEAFF
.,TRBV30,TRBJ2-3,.,TGTGCCTGGGGGGGGACCACAGATACGCAGTATTTT,CAWGGTTDTQYF
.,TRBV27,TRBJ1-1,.,TGTGCCAGCAGTTCCCCTTGGGCTTTCTTT,CASSSPWAFF
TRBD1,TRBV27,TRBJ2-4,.,TGTGCCAGCAGTTTATCCACAGGGGGGACCAAAAACATTCAGTACTTC,CASSLSTGGTKNIQYF
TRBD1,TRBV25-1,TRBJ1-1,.,TGTGCCAGCAGCGTGACAGGGGGCGCCCCGGACACTGAAGCTTTCTTT,CASSVTGGAPDTEAFF
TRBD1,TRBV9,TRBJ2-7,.,TGTGCCAGCAGCGTAGCCGGGACAGGGGGCTACGAGCAGTACTTC,CASSVAGTGGYEQYF
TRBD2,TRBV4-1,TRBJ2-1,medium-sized,TGCGCCAGCAGCCGTAAAGCTAGCGGGGGGGCATCAGATGAGCAGTTCTTC,CASSRKASGGASDEQFF
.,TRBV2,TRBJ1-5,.,TGTGCCAGCAGTGAATATCCAGCAGGCAATCAGCCCCAGCATTTT,CASSEYPAGNQPQHF
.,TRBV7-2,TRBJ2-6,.,TGTGCCAGCAGCTTACGAGGGGGGCTCGTCTCTGGGGCCAACGTCCTGACTTTC,CASSLRGGLVSGANVLTF
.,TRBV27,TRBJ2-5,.,TGTGCCAGCAGTTATTCCGCGGGGGAGACCCAGTACTTC,CASSYSAGETQYF
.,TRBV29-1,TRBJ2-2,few,TGCAGCGTTTTCCGGACCGGGGAGCTGTTTTTT,CSVFRTGELFF
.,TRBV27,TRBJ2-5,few,TGTGCCAGCAGTGTTATCGGCAGGGTCCAAGAGACCCAGTACTTC,CASSVIGRVQETQYF
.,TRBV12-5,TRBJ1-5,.,TGTGCTAGTGGTTTGGTATACGCAGCCCCAGTCGACCAGCCCCAGCATTTT,CASGLVYAAPVDQPQHF
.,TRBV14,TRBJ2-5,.,TGTGCCAGCAGCCAAGCCCCAGAGACCCAGTACTTC,CASSQAPETQYF
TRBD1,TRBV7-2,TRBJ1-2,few,TGTGCCAGCAGCTTAGTGGGACAGAACTATGGCTACACCTTC,CASSLVGQNYGYTF
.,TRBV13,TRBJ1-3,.,TGTGCCAGCCTCACAGAATCTGGAAACACCATATATTTT,CASLTESGNTIYF
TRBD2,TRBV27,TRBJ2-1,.,TGTGCCAGCAGTTCACTAGCGGCCGAGCAGTTCTTC,CASSSLAAEQFF
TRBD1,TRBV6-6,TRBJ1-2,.,TGTGCCAGCAGTACGCGGACAGGTTTAGTAAGTGGCTACACCTTC,CASSTRTGLVSGYTF
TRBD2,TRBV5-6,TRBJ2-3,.,TGTGCCAGCAGCCTTAGCGGGGGGGTGAATACGCAGTATTTT,CASSLSGGVNTQYF
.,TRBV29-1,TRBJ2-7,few,TGCAGCGTCTACGAGGGGCAAGAAAACTACGAGCAGTACTTC,CSVYEGQENYEQYF
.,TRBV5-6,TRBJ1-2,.,TGTGCCGGCAGCTTGGACGGGGGGCCGGGCTATGGCTACACCTTC,CAGSLDGGPGYGYTF
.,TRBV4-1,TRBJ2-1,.,TGCGCCAGCAGCCAGATGGGGCGGGGTAATGAGCAGTTCTTC,CASSQMGRGNEQFF